These 20 T cell receptor beta chains were sequenced from one sample in a study of blood T cell repertoires in COVID-19. Using immunoSEQ multiplex PCR, the repertoire was profiled, and TCRdb retains in-frame clones only, with some absent. The sample records tens of thousands of clones, approximately 81% being singletons. The sequenced sample consisted of PBMCs or T cells enriched from blood (not recorded which). The receptors here all came from a woman aged 40 to 50 with acute COVID-19.

This clone has a count of ten or more. The chain is built from TRBV29-1 and TRBJ1-2, with 7 bases aligning to TRBD1. V shed 3 bases and J 0 bases; nucleotides not matched to a gene: 13. CDR1 is SQVTM, CDR2 ANQGSEA, per germline. The CDR3 is 17 amino acids. DNA for the CDR3: TGCAGCGTTGATCACTTGGTCGGGACAGCCCCTAACTATGGCTACACCTTC. Translated, it gives CSVDHLVGTAPNYGYTF.

This sequence joins TRBV6-5 and TRBJ2-7; tentatively, D is TRBD2 (6 bases). Between the trimmed V and J ends, which lost 7 bases and 2 bases, there was a span of 18 bases. Germline V CDR1 and CDR2: MNHEY, SVGAGI. CDR3 length: 15 amino acids. CDR3: CASTYYGGVPYEQYF. The CDR3, as DNA: TGTGCCAGCACCTACTACGGAGGGGTTCCCTACGAGCAGTACTTC.

V usage is TRBV6-4 and J usage is TRBJ1-1; 10 bases map to TRBD1. The J segment lost 5 bases and the V segment lost 7 bases, leaving 4 bases of the junction unmatched. Germline CDR1 is MRHNA and CDR2 is SNTAGT. The CDR3 runs to 13 residues. The CDR3 loop is CASTADRGTEAFF. CDR3 bases: TGTGCCAGCACCGCGGACAGGGGGACTGAAGCTTTCTTT.

This clone was counted only a few times. This chain uses TRBV10-2 with TRBJ1-2, with a possible D match to TRBD1 (6 bases). The CDR3 loop spans 17 amino acids. From germline, CDR1 is WSHSY and CDR2 SAAADI. Trimming took 2 bases from V and 8 from J, leaving 24 bases between them. CDR3 in amino acids: CASSERGGTSRREGYTF. CDR3 DNA sequence: TGCGCCAGCAGTGAGAGGGGGGGCACTTCGCGTCGTGAGGGCTACACCTTC.

This rearrangement joins TRBV28 to TRBJ1-1, with TRBD1 matching over 7 bases. Germline trimming cut 7 bases from V and 5 bases from J; bases unmatched to any gene: 4. Germline assignment: CDR1 MDHEN and CDR2 SYDVKM. The CDR3 is 12 residues long. The CDR3 nucleotides read TGTGCCAGCATATACAGGGGTACTGAAGCTTTCTTT. Translated: CASIYRGTEAFF.

The V gene is TRBV21-1, the J gene TRBJ2-1; TRBD2 reflects the table's D call only, with no check against the DNA. TRBV21-1 is a recognized pseudogene. The CDR3 sequence is 15 residues long. CDR3 protein: CASSTTSLNGNEQFF. The CDR3 DNA reads TGTGCCAGCAGCACTACTAGCCTAAACGGCAATGAGCAGTTCTTC.

The CDR3 loop reads CASSRQMNTEAFF. The CDR3 region has the DNA TGTGCCAGCAGTAGACAGATGAACACTGAAGCTTTCTTT. The chain links TRBV11-3 to TRBJ1-1, with TRBD1 as a possible D gene (5 bases). Germline values: CDR1 SGHNT, CDR2 YENEEA. CDR3 size: 13 residues. V was pared by 6 bases and J by 0 bases, with 8 bases between.

The V call is TRBV19, the J call TRBJ2-5; D may be TRBD2 (6 bases). Per germline, CDR1 LNHDA and CDR2 SQIVND (reference sequence). Trimming pared 8 bases from V and 3 bases from J, leaving 13 bases between. This CDR3 is built from 13 residues. CDR3 loop: CASRDFSKETQYF. The CDR3, as DNA: TGTGCCAGTCGGGACTTTTCAAAAGAGACCCAGTACTTC.

This chain connects TRBV3-1 (or the pseudogene TRBV3-2) to TRBJ2-3; possibly TRBD2 for D (5 bases). Between the trimmed V and J ends, which lost 3 bases and 0 bases, there was a span of 7 bases. The CDR3 extends over 14 amino acids. Germline loops: CDR1 LGHDT, CDR2 YNNKEL (reference sequence). The CDR3, as DNA: TGTGCCAGCAGCCAGACTACTAGCACAGATACGCAGTATTTT. Amino acids: CASSQTTSTDTQYF.

The rearrangement links TRBV5-6 to TRBJ2-1; TRBD2 aligns across 8 bases. The J segment lost 7 bases and the V segment lost 3 bases, leaving 9 bases of the junction unmatched. Germline V gives CDR1 SGHDT, CDR2 YYEEEE. This CDR3 region has 15 residues. CDR3 sequence reads: CASSSYSGVTNEQFF. DNA for the CDR3: TGTGCCAGCAGCTCGTATAGCGGGGTCACGAATGAGCAGTTCTTC.

The J gene is TRBJ2-7, the V gene TRBV14; tentative D call: TRBD1 (5 bases). This CDR3 is 14 amino acids long. Trimming left V 1 base short and J 3 bases short, with 10 bases between. Per germline, CDR1 SGHDN and CDR2 FVKESK. Written as DNA, the CDR3 is TGTGCCAGCAGCCAAGGATCAGGGTTCTACGAGCAGTACTTC. Its protein is CASSQGSGFYEQYF.

This chain connects TRBV3-1 (or the pseudogene TRBV3-2) to TRBJ2-2; perhaps TRBD2 as D (6 bases). Trimming stripped 4 bases from V and 0 bases from J, with 15 bases between. Germline V CDR1 and CDR2: LGHDT, YNNKEL (reference sequence). The CDR3 is 17 residues long. The CDR3 loop reads CASSLLGVAANTGELFF. The CDR3 nucleotides read TGTGCCAGCAGCCTCCTCGGAGTAGCGGCGAACACCGGGGAGCTGTTTTTT.

The chain is built from TRBV11-2 and TRBJ1-2, with 8 bases identical to TRBD1. This CDR3 has 15 amino acids. Trimming at V came to 8 bases and at J to 4 bases, leaving 12 bases not matched to a gene. Germline V gene sequence: CDR1 SGHAT, CDR2 FQNNGV. The CDR3 here is CASGIRDRPFYGYTF. DNA of the CDR3: TGTGCCAGCGGGATCCGGGACAGGCCTTTCTATGGCTACACCTTC.

The J gene is TRBJ2-7, the V gene TRBV4-1; 14 positions match TRBD2. CDR1 and CDR2 (germline): MGHRA, YSYEKL. The CDR3 contains 16 residues. V was clipped by 0 bases and J by 3 bases; unmatched bases: 1. The CDR3 sequence: CASSQETSGRVYEQYF. CDR3 coding DNA: TGCGCCAGCAGCCAAGAGACTAGCGGGAGGGTCTACGAGCAGTACTTC.

The rearrangement links TRBV20-1 to TRBJ2-5; maybe TRBD1 (5 bases). V was trimmed by 3 bases and J by 1 base, leaving 15 bases between them. The germline V gene has CDR1 DFQATT and CDR2 SNEGSKA (reference sequence). The CDR3 has 15 residues. The CDR3 region has the DNA TGCAGTGCTAGTTGGGGCGCGATTGCCCAAGAGACCCAGTACTTC. Amino acid sequence: CSASWGAIAQETQYF.

Worth noting for this clone: The same CDR3 can be traced to other DNA sequences in this sample. V usage is TRBV5-1 and J usage is TRBJ2-1, with TRBD2 identical over 10 bases. The CDR3 covers 17 residues. The germline CDR1 and CDR2 sequences are SGHRS and YFSETQ. Losses at the gene ends were 4 bases for V and 1 base for J; bases not matched to a gene: 8. The CDR3, as DNA: TGCGCCAGCAGCCTGGAGGCTAGCGGGAGTTCCTACAATGAGCAGTTCTTC. Residues: CASSLEASGSSYNEQFF.

In its sample, this clone was seen a few times. The rearrangement links TRBV11-2 to TRBJ1-1, with D hard to call. V lost 5 bases to trimming and J lost 4 bases, with 17 bases between them. The CDR3 is made up of 15 amino acids. Germline values: CDR1 SGHAT, CDR2 FQNNGV. The CDR3 DNA reads as TGTGCCAGCAGCACAAATCCCCGGGGAACCACTGAAGCTTTCTTT. This codes for CASSTNPRGTTEAFF.

V is TRBV7-9 and J is TRBJ2-7; tentatively, D is TRBD2 (5 bases). V lost 2 bases and J 4 bases, leaving 24 bases between the germline ends. This CDR3 is built from 18 residues. Germline V gene lookup returns CDR1 SEHNR and CDR2 FQNEAQ (reference sequence). CDR3 amino acids: CASSLPASLKPTTYEQYF. DNA of the CDR3: TGTGCCAGCAGCTTACCCGCTAGCCTAAAGCCCACAACGTACGAGCAGTACTTC.

This chain joins TRBV10-3 and TRBJ2-1; a weak D match, TRBD2 (5 bases). V was trimmed by 2 bases and J by 14 bases, leaving 22 bases between them. The germline CDR1 and CDR2 sequences are ENHRY and SYGVKD. The CDR3 is 15 amino acids. CDR3 in DNA: TGTGCCATCAGTGAGATGCGGACTTCTCCCTTCATTGAGTTCTTC. Residues: CAISEMRTSPFIEFF.

The chain recombines TRBV11-2 with TRBJ2-2; 11 positions agree with TRBD1. This CDR3 is 15 amino acids long. The germline V gene encodes CDR1 SGHAT and CDR2 FQNNGV. V shed 5 bases, J shed 5 bases, and the junction held 4 bases outside the gene matches. DNA for the CDR3: TGTGCCAGCAGCAAAAGGGACAGGGGGACCGGGGAGCTGTTTTTT. This codes for CASSKRDRGTGELFF. Complete variable domain (other parts from reference TRBV11-2 and TRBJ2-2): EAGVAQSPRYKIIEKRQSVAFWCNPISGHATLYWYQQILGQGPKLLIQFQNNGVVDDSQLPKDRFSAERLKGVDSTLKIQPAKLEDSAVYLCASSKRDRGTGELFFGEGSRLTVL.